These 19 T cell receptor beta chains originate from one sample sequenced in a study of blood T cell repertoires in COVID-19. TCRdb's table, derived via immunoSEQ multiplex PCR, lists solely in-frame clones and lacks some. The sample includes 50,000 to 60,000 clones, about 87% of them seen just once. Sequenced input: peripheral blood. These receptors came from a human donor with active COVID-19. The donor label of this sample is uncertain.

The genes are TRBV5-6 and TRBJ2-7; 10 bases are shared with TRBD2. The germline gives CDR1 SGHDT, CDR2 YYEEEE. The trim removed 4 bases at V and 0 bases at J, leaving 7 bases unmatched. The CDR3 contains 16 residues. The CDR3, as DNA: TGTGCCAGCAGCCCGAGACTAGCGGGTTTCTCCTACGAGCAGTACTTC. Translation gives CASSPRLAGFSYEQYF.

The chain couples TRBV24-1 to TRBJ2-1; D not resolved. Trimming took 1 base from V and 8 from J, leaving 5 bases between them. CDR1 is KGHDR, CDR2 SFDVKD, per germline. The CDR3 spans 12 residues. The CDR3 is CATSDFSDEQFF. The CDR3 coding sequence is TGTGCCACCAGTGATTTCTCAGATGAGCAGTTCTTC.

The chain couples TRBV19 to TRBJ2-3; 8 bases map to TRBD2. J was trimmed by 5 bases and V by 6 bases; bases with no gene match: 10. Per the germline V gene, CDR1 is LNHDA and CDR2 is SQIVND (reference sequence). This CDR3 region has 15 residues. CDR3 nucleotide sequence: TGTGCCAGTAGCCTCATAGCGGGATATGTAGATACGCAGTATTTT. It translates to CASSLIAGYVDTQYF.

V gene TRBV6-6 combines with J gene TRBJ1-3; 8 bases line up with TRBD1. CDR3 length: 14 amino acids. Germline values: CDR1 MNHNY, CDR2 SVGAGI (reference sequence). With 5 bases clipped from V and 2 bases from J, the junction kept 2 bases outside the gene matches. The CDR3 bases are TGTGCCAGCAGTCAGGACAGGGCTGGAAACACCATATATTTT. The encoded protein is CASSQDRAGNTIYF.

The rearrangement joins TRBV7-8 to TRBJ2-1; D is perhaps TRBD2 (5 bases). Trimming took off 8 bases at V and 0 bases at J, with 14 bases between the two ends. The CDR3 has 15 amino acids. Germline V gives CDR1 SGHVS, CDR2 FQNEAQ. CDR3 amino acids: CASLHRTSSYNEQFF. The DNA for the CDR3 is TGTGCCAGCCTCCATCGCACTAGCTCCTACAATGAGCAGTTCTTC.

This rearrangement joins TRBV6-5 to TRBJ1-1, with 10 bases matching TRBD1. Trimming cost V 6 bases and J 5 bases; bases outside gene matches: 9. Germline CDR1 is MNHEY and CDR2 is SVGAGI. The CDR3 has 15 amino acids. The CDR3 loop reads CASSRGQGRGTEAFF. The CDR3 nucleotides read TGTGCCAGCAGCCGGGGACAGGGGAGGGGGACTGAAGCTTTCTTT.

The chain is built from TRBV5-4 and TRBJ2-5; TRBD2 matches at 9 bases. This CDR3 comprises 16 residues. The germline V gene encodes CDR1 SGHNT and CDR2 YYREEE (reference sequence). The junction had 7 bases not matched to a gene; V was cut back by 0 bases and J by 4 bases. The CDR3, as DNA: TGTGCCAGCAGCTTGGTTGCGCGGGGGGGCCGAGAGACCCAGTACTTC. Its translation is CASSLVARGGRETQYF.

The V gene is TRBV5-1, the J gene TRBJ2-7, with TRBD1 matching 7 bases. This CDR3 comprises 14 residues. The germline CDR1 and CDR2 sequences are SGHRS and YFSETQ. The V and J ends lost 4 bases and 6 bases, in that order; junction bases with no gene match: 10. The CDR3: CASSLGDSLLEQYF. CDR3 sequence (DNA): TGCGCCAGCAGCCTGGGGGACAGCCTTCTCGAGCAGTACTTC.

The chain carries TRBV7-9 and TRBJ2-3; D is perhaps TRBD2 (6 bases). Trimming shortened V by 1 base and J by 2 bases, and 10 bases separated the two germline ends. Germline V gene lookup returns CDR1 SEHNR and CDR2 FQNEAQ (reference sequence). The CDR3 totals 15 residues. CDR3 DNA: TGTGCCAGCAGCTTAGTGCGGGGCCTCACAGATACGCAGTATTTT. Translated: CASSLVRGLTDTQYF.

This chain links TRBV5-4 with TRBJ2-7, with 8 positions matching TRBD2. Trimming cost V 0 bases and J 2 bases; bases outside gene matches: 1. The CDR3 runs to 14 residues. CDR1 and CDR2 from the germline V gene are SGHNT and YYREEE (reference sequence). As DNA, the CDR3 is TGTGCCAGCAGCTTGGCGGGAGGGACCTACGAGCAGTACTTC. Amino acids: CASSLAGGTYEQYF.

The V gene is TRBV6-5, the J gene TRBJ2-1, with unresolved D. Per germline, CDR1 MNHEY and CDR2 SVGAGI. CDR3 length equals 14 residues. V was clipped by 6 bases and J by 0 bases, with 9 bases between them. The CDR3 coding sequence is TGTGCCAGCAGGATGCAGGACTCCTACAATGAGCAGTTCTTC. Amino acids: CASRMQDSYNEQFF.

This chain links TRBV6-5 with TRBJ2-1; 10 nucleotides match TRBD2. This CDR3 region has 15 residues. Germline V gene data show CDR1 as MNHEY and CDR2 as SVGAGI. Trimming cost V 4 bases and J 10 bases; bases outside gene matches: 10. Here the CDR3 DNA reads TGTGCCAGCAGTTTCGAAGCGGGAGGGCCTGGGGAGCAGTTCTTC. Translating gives CASSFEAGGPGEQFF.

The V gene is TRBV4-3, the J gene TRBJ2-7, with D perhaps matching TRBD2 (7 bases). Germline V gene data show CDR1 as LGHNA and CDR2 as YSLEER. The V end was cut by 1 base, the J end by 2 bases, with 12 bases between. CDR3 size: 15 residues. The CDR3 region has the DNA TGCGCCAGCAGCCAAGGGGCGGGGGCGCCCTACGAGCAGTACTTC. As protein: CASSQGAGAPYEQYF.

The chain recombines TRBV24-1 with TRBJ1-2; weak D call: TRBD1 (5 bases). V lost 0 bases, J lost 0 bases, and 19 bases lay in between. The CDR3 is made up of 19 amino acids. In germline, CDR1 is KGHDR, CDR2 SFDVKD. CDR3 DNA sequence: TGTGCCACCAGTGATTTGCGTCCCGGGTCAGGGACTCCTAACTATGGCTACACCTTC. This translates into CATSDLRPGSGTPNYGYTF.

This clone has just one count. The J gene is TRBJ1-5, the V gene TRBV4-1, with TRBD1 as a possible D gene (6 bases). Germline V gives CDR1 MGHRA, CDR2 YSYEKL. The ends were cut back, 0 bases at V and 6 bases at J, with 15 bases in the middle. The CDR3 is made up of 16 amino acids. DNA of the CDR3: TGCGCCAGCAGCCAAGAGTGGACAGAGAAAGGTCAGCCCCAGCATTTT. Translating gives CASSQEWTEKGQPQHF.

The chain has TRBV4-3 and TRBJ2-1, with 8 bases matching TRBD2. This CDR3 comprises 15 residues. Germline V gives CDR1 LGHNA, CDR2 YSLEER. The V and J ends lost 3 bases and 8 bases, in that order; junction bases with no gene match: 9. The DNA of the CDR3 is TGCGCCAGCAGCCAGCAAGCGGGAGATGGCTATGAGCAGTTCTTC. Its translation is CASSQQAGDGYEQFF.

J is TRBJ2-3 and V is TRBV6-4, with 9 nucleotides matching TRBD2. Germline lookup yields CDR1 MRHNA and CDR2 SNTAGT. J was trimmed by 2 bases and V by 3 bases; bases with no gene match: 6. This CDR3 is built from 16 residues. CDR3 in amino acids: CASSEPSGDLTDTQYF. The CDR3 region has the DNA TGTGCCAGCAGTGAACCTAGCGGGGACCTCACAGATACGCAGTATTTT.

In this sample, this clone turned up once. The chain couples TRBV7-2 to TRBJ2-2; 7 bases line up with TRBD1. CDR1 is SGHTA and CDR2 is FQGNSA in the germline V gene. The CDR3 is made up of 13 amino acids. The junction had 7 bases not matched to a gene; V was cut back by 10 bases and J by 5 bases. The CDR3 DNA reads TGTGCCACCGGGACAGTAGGAACCGGGGAGCTGTTTTTT. This gives the protein CATGTVGTGELFF.

DNA of the CDR3: TGCGCCAGCAGCTCCAGATCCGTGGCAGATACGCAGTATTTT. It encodes CASSSRSVADTQYF. The chain has TRBV5-1 and TRBJ2-3; unclear D gene. The V gene lost 3 bases and the J gene lost 4 bases, with 12 bases spanning the gap. Looked up from germline, CDR1 is SGHRS and CDR2 is YFSETQ. The CDR3 spans 14 residues.